This is a list of T cell receptor beta chains from one sample in a study of CD8 T cells in ankylosing spondylitis. TCRdb called the 5' RACE reads again in MiXCR, with one record for every CDR3 protein. The sample lists fewer than 250,000 distinct CDR3 sequences; approximately 24% were seen once. Material: blood, either unsorted or a sorted T cell fraction (not recorded which). The receptors here all came from a male donor with ankylosing spondylitis or in good health (not recorded which). Both conserved end residues are part of each CDR3. The D gene is left open where the match is weak. Clone sizes are given selectively: once, few, many, or a class where the clone is expanded.

cdr3_aa | cdr3_nt | j_call | d_call | clone_size | v_call
CSAALMGQGTPNYGYTF | TGCAGTGCCGCTCTAATGGGTCAGGGGACTCCTAACTATGGCTACACCTTC | TRBJ1-2 | - | - | TRBV20-1
CASTLSPGGRGSTSGYTF | TGTGCCAGCACTTTAAGCCCCGGGGGGCGCGGCTCCACCTCGGGCTACACCTTC | TRBJ1-2 | - | few | TRBV12-3/TRBV12-4
CSVESRLAGIEQFF | TGCAGCGTTGAATCTAGGCTAGCGGGTATTGAGCAGTTCTTC | TRBJ2-1 | TRBD2 | many | TRBV29-1
CSARETGLRNTEAFF | TGCAGTGCTAGGGAAACAGGGTTGCGGAACACTGAAGCTTTCTTT | TRBJ1-1 | - | few | TRBV20-1
CASSFRRGTGTSEQYF | TGCGCCAGCAGCTTCCGTCGGGGGACAGGGACGAGCGAGCAGTACTTC | TRBJ2-7 | TRBD1 | many | TRBV5-1
CASSSRVGEAGELFF | TGTGCCAGCAGCTCAAGAGTGGGGGAGGCCGGGGAGCTGTTTTTT | TRBJ2-2 | - | once | TRBV5-6
CASSSQALSSYNSPLHF | TGTGCCAGCAGTTCACAGGCACTTAGCTCCTATAATTCACCCCTCCACTTT | TRBJ1-6 | - | many | TRBV12-3/TRBV12-4
CAISPTTSSTDTQYF | TGTGCCATCAGCCCGACCACTTCTAGCACAGATACGCAGTATTTT | TRBJ2-3 | - | many | TRBV10-3
CASSVAWQGAHEQYF | TGTGCCAGCAGCGTAGCCTGGCAGGGGGCCCACGAGCAGTACTTC | TRBJ2-7 | TRBD1 | many | TRBV9
CASSPPLGHEQFF | TGTGCCAGCAGCCCTCCCCTCGGCCATGAGCAGTTCTTC | TRBJ2-1 | - | many | TRBV9
CASSHVMGGGRPLGYGYTF | TGCGCCAGCAGCCACGTTATGGGCGGGGGGCGCCCCTTAGGCTATGGCTACACCTTC | TRBJ1-2 | - | - | TRBV4-3
CSARGGGNSPFHF | TGCAGTGCTAGAGGTGGAGGGAATTCACCCTTCCACTTT | TRBJ1-6 | - | - | TRBV20-1
CASSGGQVVSNQPQHF | TGTGCCAGCAGCGGCGGGCAAGTGGTGAGCAATCAGCCCCAGCATTTT | TRBJ1-5 | - | - | TRBV5-5
CASSLGGTTGELFF | TGTGCCAGCAGCTTAGGAGGGACTACCGGGGAGCTGTTTTTT | TRBJ2-2 | - | few | TRBV7-8
CASSSASGSGTDTQYF | TGTGCCAGCAGTTCGGCTAGCGGGAGTGGTACAGATACGCAGTATTTT | TRBJ2-3 | TRBD2 | many | TRBV6-5
CATSDGTPGGKLFF | TGTGCCACCAGTGACGGGACCCCGGGAGGAAAACTGTTTTTT | TRBJ1-4 | - | many | TRBV24-1
CASSDVGTATDTQYF | TGTGCCAGCAGTGACGTTGGGACTGCCACAGATACGCAGTATTTT | TRBJ2-3 | - | few | TRBV25-1
CASSIPGQGTDTQYF | TGTGCCAGCAGTATTCCGGGACAGGGGACAGATACGCAGTATTTT | TRBJ2-3 | TRBD1 | once | TRBV28
CASSHGLAGSYEQYF | TGCGCCAGCAGCCATGGACTAGCGGGATCCTACGAGCAGTACTTC | TRBJ2-7 | TRBD2 | - | TRBV5-1
CASSLDGDRGETQYF | TGCGCCAGCAGTCTAGACGGGGACAGGGGAGAGACCCAGTACTTC | TRBJ2-5 | TRBD1 | few | TRBV5-1
CASSFRLAADTQYF | TGTGCCAGCAGCTTCCGACTAGCGGCAGATACGCAGTATTTT | TRBJ2-3 | TRBD2 | many | TRBV11-2
CSVEGGAAVEQYF | TGCAGCGTTGAGGGAGGCGCGGCTGTCGAGCAGTACTTC | TRBJ2-7 | - | medium-sized | TRBV29-1
CASTFGSLEETQYF | TGTGCCAGCACCTTCGGGAGTCTGGAGGAGACCCAGTACTTC | TRBJ2-5 | - | - | TRBV6-1
CSVDSSTNEKLFF | TGCAGCGTCGACTCATCAACTAATGAAAAACTGTTTTTT | TRBJ1-4 | - | - | TRBV20-1
CASSPHPLRDNEQFF | TGTGCCAGCAGCCCGCACCCCTTGAGGGACAATGAGCAGTTCTTC | TRBJ2-1 | - | - | TRBV7-2
CSARTRGSNQPQHF | TGCAGTGCTAGAACCAGGGGAAGCAATCAGCCCCAGCATTTT | TRBJ1-5 | - | - | TRBV20-1
CASRRLWNTEAFF | TGTGCCAGTAGGCGACTATGGAACACTGAAGCTTTCTTT | TRBJ1-1 | - | - | TRBV19
CSVDRGGLVETQYF | TGCAGCGTTGACAGGGGGGGGCTGGTTGAGACCCAGTACTTC | TRBJ2-5 | - | many | TRBV29-1
CSARPGTSGWADTQYF | TGCAGTGCTAGACCCGGGACTAGCGGCTGGGCAGATACGCAGTATTTT | TRBJ2-3 | TRBD2 | - | TRBV20-1
CASSRLGLAGAEQYF | TGTGCCAGCAGCAGACTGGGACTAGCGGGAGCCGAGCAGTACTTC | TRBJ2-7 | TRBD2 | - | TRBV7-2
CASSSGLAGVEYEQYF | TGTGCCAGCAGTTCAGGACTAGCGGGAGTTGAGTACGAGCAGTACTTC | TRBJ2-7 | TRBD2 | many | TRBV7-2
CSVDGLETEAFF | TGCAGCGTTGACGGTCTGGAGACTGAAGCTTTCTTT | TRBJ1-1 | - | many | TRBV29-1
CSASGRANNEQFF | TGCAGTGCTAGCGGGAGGGCCAACAATGAGCAGTTCTTC | TRBJ2-1 | TRBD2 | many | TRBV20-1
CASSSRTGQETQYF | TGTGCCAGCAGCTCCCGGACAGGGCAAGAGACCCAGTACTTC | TRBJ2-5 | TRBD1 | many | TRBV11-1
CASRHTDTQYF | TGCGCCAGCAGGCACACAGATACGCAGTATTTT | TRBJ2-3 | - | many | TRBV4-1
CASSQDLTSGGMRRETQYF | TGCGCCAGCAGCCAAGATCTGACTAGCGGGGGGATGAGGAGGGAGACCCAGTACTTC | TRBJ2-5 | TRBD2 | - | TRBV4-3
CASSWLKGGADTQYF | TGTGCCAGCAGCTGGTTGAAGGGGGGCGCAGATACGCAGTATTTT | TRBJ2-3 | - | many | TRBV5-6
CASSSLPGQYEQYF | TGTGCCAGCAGCTCCCTACCGGGACAGTACGAGCAGTACTTC | TRBJ2-7 | TRBD1 | many | TRBV6-2/TRBV6-3
CASSQGPSHHQPQHF | TGTGCCAGCAGTCAAGGTCCAAGTCACCATCAGCCCCAGCATTTT | TRBJ1-5 | - | many | TRBV12-3/TRBV12-4
CATSARDGNYGYTF | TGTGCCACCAGTGCCCGGGACGGTAACTATGGCTACACCTTC | TRBJ1-2 | - | - | TRBV24-1
CAISPGQGAGQPQHF | TGTGCCATCAGTCCAGGACAGGGGGCGGGTCAGCCCCAGCATTTT | TRBJ1-5 | TRBD1 | few | TRBV10-3
CAWTSNRASIYNEQFF | TGTGCCTGGACCTCTAACCGAGCATCAATCTACAATGAGCAGTTCTTC | TRBJ2-1 | - | few | TRBV30
CASRGTGWAYEQYF | TGTGCCAGCAGGGGGACAGGGTGGGCCTACGAGCAGTACTTC | TRBJ2-7 | TRBD1 | - | TRBV6-1
CASSSRAYRETQYF | TGCGCCAGCAGCTCCCGGGCCTATCGGGAGACCCAGTACTTC | TRBJ2-5 | - | many | TRBV5-1
CSVYATGANVLTF | TGCAGCGTTTACGCTACTGGGGCCAACGTCCTGACTTTC | TRBJ2-6 | - | - | TRBV29-1
CSVEEGKETQYF | TGCAGCGTTGAAGAAGGGAAGGAGACCCAGTACTTC | TRBJ2-5 | - | - | TRBV29-1
CSVGFRDEQFF | TGCAGCGTTGGTTTCAGGGATGAGCAGTTCTTC | TRBJ2-1 | - | - | TRBV29-1
CASNAGTSGSYEQYF | TGTGCCAGCAACGCCGGGACTAGCGGGAGCTACGAGCAGTACTTC | TRBJ2-7 | TRBD2 | - | TRBV4-2
CASSDRGFGPQHF | TGTGCCAGCAGCGACAGGGGCTTTGGGCCCCAGCATTTT | TRBJ1-5 | TRBD1 | many | TRBV2
CSATPRGLAVQETQYF | TGCAGTGCTACGCCGAGGGGACTAGCGGTGCAAGAGACCCAGTACTTC | TRBJ2-5 | TRBD2 | many | TRBV20-1
CAITAGAQSPLHF | TGTGCCATCACTGCAGGGGCGCAATCACCCCTCCACTTT | TRBJ1-6 | - | few | TRBV10-3
CAISERSTEAFF | TGTGCCATCAGTGAAAGGAGCACTGAAGCTTTCTTT | TRBJ1-1 | - | few | TRBV10-3
CATSDSGSANTGELFF | TGTGCCACCAGTGATAGCGGGAGTGCGAACACCGGGGAGCTGTTTTTT | TRBJ2-2 | TRBD2 | many | TRBV24-1
CASSLETSGSYEQYF | TGTGCCAGCAGCTTGGAAACTAGCGGGAGCTACGAGCAGTACTTC | TRBJ2-7 | TRBD2 | - | TRBV7-9
CASSLAQGTEQYF | TGTGCCAGCAGCTTAGCGCAGGGAACCGAGCAGTACTTC | TRBJ2-7 | - | - | TRBV7-2